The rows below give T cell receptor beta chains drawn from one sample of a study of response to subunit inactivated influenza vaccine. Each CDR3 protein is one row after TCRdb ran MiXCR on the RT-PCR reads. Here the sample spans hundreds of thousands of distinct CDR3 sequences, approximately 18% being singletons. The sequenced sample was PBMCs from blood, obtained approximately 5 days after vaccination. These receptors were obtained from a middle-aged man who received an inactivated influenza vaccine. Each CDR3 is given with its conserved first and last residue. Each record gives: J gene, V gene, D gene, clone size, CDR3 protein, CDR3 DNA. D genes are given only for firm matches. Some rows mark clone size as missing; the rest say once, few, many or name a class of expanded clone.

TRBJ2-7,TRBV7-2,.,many,CASSLGDWGAYEQYF,TGTGCCAGCAGCTTAGGAGATTGGGGCGCCTACGAGCAGTACTTC
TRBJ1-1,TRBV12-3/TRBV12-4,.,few,CASTEGNTEAFF,TGTGCCAGCACGGAGGGGAACACTGAAGCTTTCTTT
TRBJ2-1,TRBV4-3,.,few,CASSPLTLHNEQFF,TGCGCCAGCAGCCCCCTTACCCTTCACAATGAGCAGTTCTTC
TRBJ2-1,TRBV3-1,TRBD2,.,CASSQARGGLYNEQFF,TGTGCCAGCAGCCAAGCGCGGGGGGGTCTGTACAATGAGCAGTTCTTC
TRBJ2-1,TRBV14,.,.,CASSQGRDPRSPSSYNEQFF,TGTGCCAGCAGCCAAGGAAGAGATCCCAGATCCCCTAGCTCCTACAATGAGCAGTTCTTC
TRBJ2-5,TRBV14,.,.,CASSRGIAETQYF,TGTGCCAGCAGCCGCGGGATCGCAGAGACCCAGTACTTC
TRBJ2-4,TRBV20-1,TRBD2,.,CSARRLAGDLNIQYF,TGCAGTGCTAGAAGACTAGCGGGAGATCTAAACATTCAGTACTTC
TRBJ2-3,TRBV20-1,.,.,CSASPTQGGSGTQYF,TGCAGTGCTAGCCCTACGCAGGGTGGGAGCGGGACGCAGTATTTT
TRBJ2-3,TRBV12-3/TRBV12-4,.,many,CASIAPGQSDTQYF,TGTGCCAGCATCGCACCGGGCCAGTCAGATACGCAGTATTTT
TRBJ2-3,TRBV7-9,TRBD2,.,CASSFGTSGGADTQYF,TGTGCCAGCAGCTTTGGGACTAGCGGGGGGGCAGATACGCAGTATTTT
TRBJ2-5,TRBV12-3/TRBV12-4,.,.,CASRPRGSQGETQYF,TGTGCCAGCAGGCCACGGGGCTCCCAAGGGGAGACCCAGTACTTC
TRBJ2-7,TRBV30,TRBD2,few,CAWSVQAGLAGEQYF,TGTGCCTGGAGTGTACAAGCAGGACTAGCGGGAGAGCAGTACTTC
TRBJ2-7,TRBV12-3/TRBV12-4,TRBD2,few,CASSPLAVGGFYEQYF,TGTGCCAGCAGCCCCTTAGCTGTGGGAGGGTTCTACGAGCAGTACTTC
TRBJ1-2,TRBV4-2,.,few,CASSQKNPGDGYTF,TGTGCCAGCAGCCAAAAGAACCCCGGGGATGGCTACACCTTC
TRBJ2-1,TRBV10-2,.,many,CASRRIREGGISYNEQFF,TGCGCCAGCAGGAGGATAAGGGAAGGCGGAATCTCCTACAATGAGCAGTTCTTC
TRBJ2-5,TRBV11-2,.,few,CASSLFRPRQETQYF,TGTGCCAGCAGCTTATTTAGACCCCGCCAAGAGACCCAGTACTTC
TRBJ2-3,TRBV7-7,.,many,CASSLDGLMNTQYF,TGTGCTAGCAGCTTGGACGGGCTGATGAATACGCAGTATTTT
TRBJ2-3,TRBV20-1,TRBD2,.,CSARDRWTSGTWRADTQYF,TGCAGTGCTAGAGATCGTTGGACTAGCGGGACTTGGAGGGCAGATACGCAGTATTTT
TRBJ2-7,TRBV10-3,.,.,CAISEMQGSYEQYF,TGTGCCATCAGTGAGATGCAGGGTTCCTACGAGCAGTACTTC
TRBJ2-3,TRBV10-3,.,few,CATQQGSTDTQYF,TGTGCCACACAACAGGGCAGCACAGATACGCAGTATTTT
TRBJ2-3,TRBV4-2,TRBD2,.,CASSPGLAGALPTDTQYF,TGTGCCAGCAGCCCGGGACTAGCGGGGGCCTTACCCACAGATACGCAGTATTTT
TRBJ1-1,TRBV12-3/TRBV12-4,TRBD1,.,CASRDDRGSNTEAFF,TGTGCCAGCAGGGACGACAGGGGGTCGAACACTGAAGCTTTCTTT
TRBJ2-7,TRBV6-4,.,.,CASTGIYYEQYF,TGTGCCAGCACAGGGATTTACTACGAGCAGTACTTC
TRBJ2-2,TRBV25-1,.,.,CASSDFNTGELFF,TGTGCCAGCAGTGATTTTAACACCGGGGAGCTGTTTTTT
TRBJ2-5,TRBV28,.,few,CASSLGVVEPGRRETQYF,TGTGCCAGCAGTTTAGGGGTAGTGGAGCCGGGACGTAGGGAGACCCAGTACTTC
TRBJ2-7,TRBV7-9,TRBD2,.,CASSKGLDYEQYF,TGTGCCAGCAGTAAAGGACTAGACTACGAGCAGTACTTC
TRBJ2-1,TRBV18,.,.,CASSPEYTSGRNEQFF,TGTGCCAGCTCACCCGAGTACACAAGCGGTCGCAATGAGCAGTTCTTC
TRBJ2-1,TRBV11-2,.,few,CASTFRGGGHNEQFF,TGTGCCAGCACCTTCAGGGGGGGGGGACACAATGAGCAGTTCTTC
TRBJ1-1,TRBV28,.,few,CASRGTVNLGTEAFF,TGTGCCAGCAGAGGTACAGTCAATTTGGGGACTGAAGCTTTCTTT
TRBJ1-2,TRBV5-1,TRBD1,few,CASSLSAGGSYTF,TGCGCCAGCAGCTTGTCGGCAGGGGGGAGCTACACCTTC
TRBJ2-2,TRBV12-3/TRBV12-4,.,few,CASSSVRNTGELFF,TGTGCCAGCAGTTCAGTACGGAACACCGGGGAGCTGTTTTTT
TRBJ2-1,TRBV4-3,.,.,CASSQGGRAYNEQFF,TGCGCCAGCAGCCAAGGGGGCAGGGCGTACAATGAGCAGTTCTTC
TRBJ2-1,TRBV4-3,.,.,CASSQDFVAIEQFF,TGCGCCAGCAGCCAAGATTTCGTGGCTATTGAGCAGTTCTTC
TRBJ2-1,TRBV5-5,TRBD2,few,CASSRTSGRGDNEQFF,TGTGCCAGCAGCCGGACTAGCGGGAGAGGGGACAATGAGCAGTTCTTC
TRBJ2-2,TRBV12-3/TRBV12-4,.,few,CASSFQGDGGELFF,TGTGCCAGCAGTTTTCAGGGTGATGGCGGGGAGCTGTTTTTT
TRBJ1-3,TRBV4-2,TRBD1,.,CASSPLRTGALGNTIYF,TGTGCCAGCAGCCCTTTAAGGACAGGGGCTCTTGGAAACACCATATATTTT
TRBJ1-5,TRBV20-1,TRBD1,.,CSAGGQGGNQPQHF,TGCAGTGCTGGGGGACAGGGCGGCAATCAGCCCCAGCATTTT
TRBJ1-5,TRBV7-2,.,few,CASSLALESNQPQHF,TGTGCCAGCAGCTTAGCGCTGGAGAGCAATCAGCCCCAGCATTTT
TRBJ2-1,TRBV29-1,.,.,CSVAEGEQFF,TGCAGCGTTGCAGAGGGGGAGCAGTTCTTC
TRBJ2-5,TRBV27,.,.,CASSPARRETQYF,TGTGCCAGCAGCCCAGCCCGAAGGGAGACCCAGTACTTC
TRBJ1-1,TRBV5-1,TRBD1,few,CASSFGTGFEAFF,TGCGCCAGCAGCTTCGGGACAGGATTTGAAGCTTTCTTT
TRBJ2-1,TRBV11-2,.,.,CASSYQGGYNEQFF,TGTGCCAGCAGCTACCAGGGGGGTTACAATGAGCAGTTCTTC
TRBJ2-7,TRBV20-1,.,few,CSGKSTPYEQYF,TGCAGTGGCAAGTCTACCCCATACGAGCAGTACTTC
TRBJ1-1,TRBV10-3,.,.,CATRDGLDTEAFF,TGTGCCACCAGGGATGGTTTGGACACTGAAGCTTTCTTT
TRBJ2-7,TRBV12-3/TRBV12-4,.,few,CASRQGSSYEQYF,TGTGCCAGCAGGCAAGGCAGCTCCTACGAGCAGTACTTC
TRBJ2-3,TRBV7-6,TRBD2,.,CASSLLGRATGTDTQYF,TGTGCCAGCAGCTTGTTAGGGAGGGCCACAGGTACAGATACGCAGTATTTT
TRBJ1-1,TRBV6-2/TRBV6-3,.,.,CASSYARDTTEAFF,TGTGCCAGCAGTTACGCCAGGGATACCACTGAAGCTTTCTTT
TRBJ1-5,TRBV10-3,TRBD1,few,CAISGQGEGQPQHF,TGTGCCATCAGCGGACAGGGGGAGGGTCAGCCCCAGCATTTT
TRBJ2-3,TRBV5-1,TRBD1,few,CASRRTGDRTDTQYF,TGCGCCAGCAGGAGAACAGGGGACCGCACAGATACGCAGTATTTT
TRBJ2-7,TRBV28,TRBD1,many,CASSSGQGAREQYF,TGTGCCAGCAGCTCCGGACAGGGGGCTCGCGAGCAGTACTTC
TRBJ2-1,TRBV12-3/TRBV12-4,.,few,CASSPRPYNEQFF,TGTGCCAGCAGTCCCCGACCGTACAATGAGCAGTTCTTC
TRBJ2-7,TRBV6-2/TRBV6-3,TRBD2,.,CASRHRLAGAYEQYF,TGTGCCAGCAGGCACAGACTAGCGGGAGCCTACGAGCAGTACTTC
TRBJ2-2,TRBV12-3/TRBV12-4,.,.,CATGWGITGELFF,TGTGCCACCGGGTGGGGGATCACCGGGGAGCTGTTTTTT
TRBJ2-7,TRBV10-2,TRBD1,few,CASSAMGQVLYEQYF,TGCGCCAGCAGTGCTATGGGACAGGTACTCTACGAGCAGTACTTC
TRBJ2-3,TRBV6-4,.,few,CASSDEGGRTDTQYF,TGTGCCAGCAGTGACGAGGGGGGGCGTACAGATACGCAGTATTTT